The 6 T cell receptor beta chains reported below all come from one sample, sequenced in a study of T cell clones after liver transplantation. Clones were read by immunoSEQ multiplex PCR, and TCRdb kept only the in-frame ones, dropping some. The profile shows 55,000 to 75,000 clones, 90% to 95% of them singletons. The sequencing here drew on CD4+ T cells from blood, taken approximately 26 months after liver transplant. The receptors here all came from a human patient who received a liver transplant. The T cells may partly be graft donor cells.

The V call is TRBV5-1, the J call TRBJ1-4, with 7 bases lining up with TRBD1. CDR1 is SGHRS, CDR2 YFSETQ, per germline. The CDR3 covers 18 residues. V was pared by 4 bases and J by 1 base, with 13 bases of the junction left unmatched. CDR3 in amino acids: CASSRVEGARGTNEKLFF. The CDR3 region has the DNA TGCGCCAGCAGCCGGGTCGAGGGGGCGCGGGGAACTAATGAAAAACTGTTTTTT.

The rearrangement uses TRBV5-8 and TRBJ1-5; D is undetermined. V gave up 4 bases and J gave up 5 bases, with 13 bases separating them. CDR3 length equals 14 residues. The germline gives CDR1 SGHTS, CDR2 YDEGEE. The CDR3 DNA follows: TGTGCCAGCAGCCCCTCGTCTAGACATCAGCCCCAGCATTTT. Amino acid sequence: CASSPSSRHQPQHF.

The chain is built from TRBV6-4 and TRBJ2-2; perhaps TRBD1 as D (5 bases). The CDR3 loop spans 14 amino acids. CDR1 and CDR2 from the germline V gene are MRHNA and SNTAGT. The CDR3 loop reads CVADPGRFTGELFF. DNA of the CDR3: TGTGTCGCCGACCCAGGGCGGTTTACCGGGGAGCTGTTTTTT.

The rearrangement links TRBV30 to TRBJ1-1; D possibly corresponds to TRBD1 (5 bases). The germline V gene has CDR1 GTSNPN and CDR2 SVGIG (reference sequence). V was shortened by 1 base and J by 0 bases, with 6 bases between the two germline ends. The CDR3 runs 13 residues. CDR3 region: CAWSEGMNTEAFF. CDR3 sequence (DNA): TGTGCCTGGAGTGAGGGGATGAACACTGAAGCTTTCTTT.

The chain links TRBV28 to TRBJ2-7; D assignment may be TRBD1 or TRBD2 (7 bases each). V was cut by 5 bases and J by 1 base, with 15 bases left in between. The germline gives CDR1 MDHEN, CDR2 SYDVKM. CDR3 length equals 15 residues. CDR3 amino acids: CASSTGGRGSYEQYF. CDR3 DNA sequence: TGTGCCAGCAGTACGGGGGGCAGGGGGTCCTACGAGCAGTACTTC.

CDR3 amino acids: CASSLVTLGGEQYF. Written as DNA, the CDR3 is TGCGCCAGCAGCTTGGTCACGCTGGGGGGCGAGCAGTACTTC. The chain couples TRBV5-1 to TRBJ2-7, with a weak D call TRBD2 (6 bases). Deletions cut 0 bases from V and 6 bases from J, with 13 bases between. Germline V gives CDR1 SGHRS, CDR2 YFSETQ. CDR3 length: 14 amino acids.